This T cell receptor (beta chain) originates from a study of T cell responses to AZD1222 COVID-19 vaccine. Study-level findings and limits: In a largely white British group with more females than males, clonal diversity was possibly underestimated. AZD1222 recipients seropositive at baseline numbered only six or seven.

As regards this clone: Its antigen is not identified.

Profiled with immunoSEQ multiplex PCR; TCRdb holds only in-frame clones, not every one. The data contain around 140,000 clones, approximately 92% of them singletons. The CDR3 is made up of 14 amino acids. Unmatched junction bases numbered 1, after V lost 1 base and J lost 2 bases. Germline V gives CDR1 SGDLS, CDR2 YYNGEE. Material: peripheral blood, obtained on day 0 of AZD1222 vaccination. The genes are TRBV9 and TRBJ1-1; TRBD1 matches 8 bases. This receptor was taken from an adult in good health. CDR3 residues: CASSVTGGNTEAFF. The CDR3 DNA reads as TGTGCCAGCAGCGTAACAGGGGGAAACACTGAAGCTTTCTTT.